The present entry profiles one TCR beta chain with its context. These data originate in a study of blood T cell repertoires in COVID-19. Clones were read by immunoSEQ multiplex PCR, and TCRdb kept only the in-frame ones, dropping some. The table lists some 150,000 clones, about 90% of them singletons, with roughly 37% in the top ten. Germline V gene sequence: CDR1 MNHEY, CDR2 SVGAGI. Deletions cut 6 bases from V and 6 bases from J, with 21 bases between. The CDR3 covers 15 residues. The clonotype was recovered from a middle-aged man who had recovered from COVID-19. Sequenced sample: peripheral blood. This rearrangement joins TRBV6-5 to TRBJ2-7; TRBD2 might be the D (7 bases). The CDR3 coding sequence is TGTGCCAGCAGATTCAGGGGTGGACTAGGGGGCGAGCAGTACTTC. Amino acid sequence: CASRFRGGLGGEQYF.